Here is one T cell receptor beta chain with its context. The antigen remains unidentified. This sample is part of a study of cytomegalovirus exposure and HLA in healthy donors. Study results and limitations: Later analysis demonstrated an association between a missense DCLRE1C variant and TCR beta V- and J-gene trimming.

Primers: 60 Vbeta forward and 13 Jbeta reverse. This table comes from immunoSEQ multiplex PCR, and its TCRdb copy is limited to in-frame clones, with some not included. The sample carries under 200,000 clones, approximately 77% recorded once. The CDR3 contains 15 residues. J gave up 5 bases and V 5 bases, and 7 bases lay outside the gene matches. CDR1 is SGHVS, CDR2 FNYEAQ, per germline. The V and J genes are TRBV7-6 and TRBJ2-2, with 8 bases lining up with TRBD1. The sequencing sample was made of PBMCs. The sequence was collected from a man aged 45-60 years in good health and CMV-seropositive. Here the CDR3 DNA reads TGTGCCAGCAGCCATAGACAGGGGTGGACCGGGGAGCTGTTTTTT. Its protein is CASSHRQGWTGELFF. Variable domain in full (rest from reference TRBV7-6 and TRBJ2-2): GAGVSQSPRYKVTKRGQDVALRCDPISGHVSLYWYRQALGQGPEFLTYFNYEAQQDKSGLPNDRFSAERPEGSISTLTIQRTEQRDSAMYRCASSHRQGWTGELFFGEGSRLTVL.